The clone carrying this T cell receptor beta chain was seen more than once but under ten times. As yet, its antigen is unknown. These data are taken from a study of early T cells in non-severe SARS-CoV-2 infection. Study-level background: The authors sequenced bulk RNA from unsorted whole blood, leaving chains unpaired. Regarding the study as a whole: Anti-spike CD8 responses were favored by VDJdb matching, which missed private and CD4 specificities.

Individually, cDNA molecules had unique molecular identifiers attached to them. TCRdb recomputed calls from the 5' RACE reads with MiXCR, one row per CDR3 protein. Among 45,000 to 75,000 distinct CDR3 sequences, around 10% were seen once, and the ten largest hold approximately 15%. Losses at the gene ends were 6 bases for V and 6 bases for J; bases not matched to a gene: 7. This CDR3 region has 16 residues. The germline V gene encodes CDR1 SGHNT and CDR2 YENEEA. The TCR originated in an adult who was a healthcare worker with PCR-confirmed SARS-CoV-2 infection or an uninfected control (not recorded which). This chain connects TRBV11-3 to TRBJ2-1, with 14 bases fitting TRBD2. The sequenced sample consisted of whole blood. Written as DNA, the CDR3 is TGTGCCAGCAGTCGGGACGGGACTAGCGGGAGCAATGAGCAGTTCTTC. It translates to CASSRDGTSGSNEQFF.